A selection of T cell receptor beta chains follows, all from one sample in a study of shared clonotypes between healthy human individuals. Using immunoSEQ multiplex PCR, the repertoire was profiled, and TCRdb retains in-frame clones only, with some absent. Of some 2,000,000 clones in the sample, roughly 94% were seen once. Sequencing input: naive CD8+ T cells sorted from blood. Receptors were obtained from a young man in good health. The CDR3 runs from the conserved cysteine through the conserved F or W. The D gene is left open where the match is weak. Where a row states a size, it is once, few, many or the class of an expanded clone; other rows omit it.

size	V	length	J	D	DNA	CDR3
NA	TRBV5-1	10	TRBJ1-2	NA	TGCGCCAGCGCTGGTTATGGCTACACCTTC	CASAGYGYTF
NA	TRBV28	14	TRBJ1-5	NA	TGTGCCAGCAGTTATCAAGGGAATGGCCAGCCCCAGCATTTT	CASSYQGNGQPQHF
NA	TRBV27	13	TRBJ2-7	TRBD1	TGTGCCAGCAGTTTCAGGGGGCGTTACGAGCAGTACTTC	CASSFRGRYEQYF
NA	TRBV19	16	TRBJ1-4	NA	TGTGCCAGTAGCAGTCGTGGGAGAAGCAATAGTGAAAAACTGTTTTTT	CASSSRGRSNSEKLFF
NA	TRBV13	15	TRBJ2-3	NA	TGTGCCAGCAGCTTAGCGGGACCCGGCACAGATACGCAGTATTTT	CASSLAGPGTDTQYF
NA	TRBV6-5	16	TRBJ2-7	TRBD1	TGTGCCAGCAGTTCGGGACAGGGGAGGGTTTACTACGAGCAGTACTTC	CASSSGQGRVYYEQYF
NA	TRBV28	18	TRBJ1-2	NA	TGTGCCAGCTTTACCGATTCGGCGGGTGCTCCCCCGGACTATGGCTACACCTTC	CASFTDSAGAPPDYGYTF
NA	TRBV7-9	14	TRBJ2-5	NA	TGTGCCAGCAGCTTAGTGGGGAGTGGGGAGACCCAGTACTTC	CASSLVGSGETQYF
NA	TRBV6-4	17	TRBJ2-1	NA	TGTGCCAGCAGTGACACAGCCGGAGTTTCAATTACAACTGAGCAGTTCTTC	CASSDTAGVSITTEQFF
NA	TRBV5-4	14	TRBJ1-2	NA	TGTGCCAGCAGCTCAGTGGGGACTGGCTATGGCTACACCTTC	CASSSVGTGYGYTF
NA	TRBV5-1	12	TRBJ2-2	NA	TGCGCCAGCCAGGGAGGCACCGGGGAGCTGTTTTTT	CASQGGTGELFF
NA	TRBV5-6	13	TRBJ2-5	NA	TGTGCCAGCAGCTTGGGCTACCAAGAGACCCAGTACTTC	CASSLGYQETQYF
once	TRBV21-1	16	TRBJ1-1	NA	TGTGCCAGCAGCAAAGGTGGTAAGAGGATGAACACTGAAGCTTTCTTT	CASSKGGKRMNTEAFF